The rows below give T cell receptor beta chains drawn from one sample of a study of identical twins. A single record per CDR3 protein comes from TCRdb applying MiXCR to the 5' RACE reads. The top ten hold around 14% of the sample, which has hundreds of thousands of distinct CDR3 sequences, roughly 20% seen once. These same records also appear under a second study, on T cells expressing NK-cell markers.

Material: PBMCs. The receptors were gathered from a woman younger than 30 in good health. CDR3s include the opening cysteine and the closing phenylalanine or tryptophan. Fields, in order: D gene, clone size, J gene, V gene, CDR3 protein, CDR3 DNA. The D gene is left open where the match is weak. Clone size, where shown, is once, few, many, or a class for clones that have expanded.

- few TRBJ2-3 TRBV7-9 CASSTDWGTDTQYF TGTGCCAGCAGCACGGACTGGGGCACAGATACGCAGTATTTT
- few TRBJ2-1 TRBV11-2 CASSLGWLGNEQFF TGTGCCAGCAGCTTAGGTTGGCTGGGGAATGAGCAGTTCTTC
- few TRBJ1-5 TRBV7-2 CASSLEFGDQPQHF TGTGCCAGCAGCTTAGAATTTGGGGATCAGCCCCAGCATTTT
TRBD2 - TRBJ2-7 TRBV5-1 CASSLPAGSEQYF TGCGCCAGCAGCTTGCCAGCGGGGTCCGAGCAGTACTTC
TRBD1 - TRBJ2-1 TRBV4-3 CASSLQGTGVYNEQFF TGCGCCAGCAGCCTACAAGGGACAGGCGTTTACAATGAGCAGTTCTTC
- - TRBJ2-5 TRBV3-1 CASSPLSTETQYF TGTGCCAGCAGCCCCCTTTCCACGGAGACCCAGTACTTC
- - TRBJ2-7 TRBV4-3 CASSEAGTPSYEQYF TGCGCCAGCAGCGAGGCCGGGACCCCCTCCTACGAGCAGTACTTC
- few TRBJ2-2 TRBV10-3 CAIMEKGPNTGELFF TGTGCCATCATGGAGAAGGGCCCCAACACCGGGGAGCTGTTTTTT
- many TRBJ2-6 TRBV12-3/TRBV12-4 CASSFMGAGANVLTF TGTGCCAGCAGTTTTATGGGGGCCGGGGCCAACGTCCTGACTTTC
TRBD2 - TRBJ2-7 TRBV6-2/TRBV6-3 CASSVLAGEFSEQYF TGTGCCAGCAGTGTATTAGCGGGAGAATTCTCCGAGCAGTACTTC
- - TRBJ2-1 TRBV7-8 CASSYRRVVGNEQFF TGTGCCAGCAGTTATCGACGTGTCGTGGGTAATGAGCAGTTCTTC
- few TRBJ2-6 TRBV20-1 CSARDWRLTSGANVLTF TGCAGTGCTAGAGATTGGCGGCTTACCTCTGGGGCCAACGTCCTGACTTTC
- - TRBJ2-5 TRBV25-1 CASSEKQGGETQYF TGTGCCAGCAGTGAAAAACAGGGAGGGGAGACCCAGTACTTC
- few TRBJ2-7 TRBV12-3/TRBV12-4 CASGNGGEQYF TGTGCCAGCGGAAACGGCGGCGAGCAGTACTTC
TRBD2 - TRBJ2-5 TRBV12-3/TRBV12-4 CASTQTSAQETQYF TGTGCCAGCACTCAGACTAGCGCGCAAGAGACCCAGTACTTC
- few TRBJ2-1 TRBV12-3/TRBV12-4 CASSFMAPLDEQFF TGTGCCAGCAGTTTCATGGCCCCTTTGGATGAGCAGTTCTTC
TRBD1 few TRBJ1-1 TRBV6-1 CASRRNRGLDTEAFF TGTGCCAGCAGACGTAACAGGGGCCTCGACACTGAAGCTTTCTTT
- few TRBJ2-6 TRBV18 CASSPRRESLAGANVLTF TGTGCCAGCTCACCACGGAGGGAATCCCTTGCTGGGGCCAACGTCCTGACTTTC
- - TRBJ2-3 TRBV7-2 CASSFEAGDTQYF TGTGCCAGCAGCTTTGAGGCCGGAGATACGCAGTATTTT
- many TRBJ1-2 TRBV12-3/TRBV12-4 CASSVITADGYTF TGTGCCAGCAGTGTGATAACTGCGGATGGCTACACCTTC
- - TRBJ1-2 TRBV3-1 CASSQVEGSGYTF TGTGCCAGCAGCCAAGTGGAGGGTTCTGGCTACACCTTC
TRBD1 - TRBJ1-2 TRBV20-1 CSARDRLRGDGYTF TGCAGTGCTAGAGATCGGCTCAGGGGGGATGGCTACACCTTC
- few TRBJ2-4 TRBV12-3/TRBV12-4 CAIRFVGKNIQYF TGTGCCATTCGTTTTGTGGGCAAAAACATTCAGTACTTC
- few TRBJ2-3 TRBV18 CASSMSDTQYF TGTGCCAGCTCAATGTCAGATACGCAGTATTTT
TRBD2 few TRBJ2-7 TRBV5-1 CASSREGGRAYEQYF TGCGCCAGCAGCCGGGAGGGGGGGCGTGCATACGAGCAGTACTTC
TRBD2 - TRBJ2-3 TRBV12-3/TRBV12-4 CASTGGATDTQYF TGTGCCAGCACCGGGGGGGCGACAGATACGCAGTATTTT
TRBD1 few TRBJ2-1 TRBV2 CASSEDRDRVFWRQFF TGTGCCAGCAGTGAAGACCGGGACAGGGTCTTTTGGCGGCAGTTCTTC